This entry describes one TCR beta chain. There is no known antigen for this receptor. Base-call qualities are not available, and no considerably larger clone is one nucleotide away. The trial excluded patients who had a history of autoimmune disease or were on systemic immunosuppression. In every dose cohort, peripheral blood was drawn for TCR sequencing at baseline, cycle 4 day 1, and cycle 7 day 1. The samples were drawn from a first-in-human, open-label, multicenter phase I dose-escalation trial of ivuxolimab. The trial enrolled adults with locally advanced or metastatic head and neck squamous cell, hepatocellular, melanoma or renal cell carcinoma. CD4+ and CD8+ T cells were sorted separately from peripheral blood before TCR sequencing. The entry originates in a study of OX40 agonist ivuxolimab in advanced cancers. Turning to the overall study: Ivuxolimab, which targeted the costimulatory receptor OX40 (CD134), was an agonistic, fully human IgG2 monoclonal antibody. Patients were allowed to have had prior anti-PD-1, anti-PD-L1 or anti-CTLA-4 therapy, and approximately 40% of the dose-escalation patients had previously received checkpoint inhibitors. Partial responses occurred in three dose-escalation patients, of whom one had hepatocellular carcinoma and two had cutaneous melanoma. The paper reports the monotherapy dose-escalation portion (N of about 51 patients) of the phase I ivuxolimab trial. Intravenous ivuxolimab was administered to patients every 2 weeks at six dose levels: 0.01, 0.1, 0.3, 1.5, 3 and 10 mg/kg. The dose-escalation cohort was about 86% male with a mean age of roughly 60 years, ranging from about 23 to 85. Among the approximately 54 dose-escalation patients, some 19 had hepatocellular carcinoma, around 15 melanoma, 9 renal cell carcinoma and 9 head and neck cancer. The purpose of peripheral TCRbeta sequencing was to test whether ivuxolimab changed TCR sequence diversity and led to clonal T-cell expansion. Overall study outcomes, separate from this receptor: Partial responders in the 0.1-3.0 mg/kg groups had among the lowest normalized peripheral clonal expansion, especially among CD8+ T cells. The antigen specificity of the peripheral T cells that underwent clonal expansion was not determined. Low levels of normalized T-cell clonal expansion were also seen in some patients who did not respond. At doses from 0.1 to 3.0 mg/kg, clonal expansion was seen in both CD4+ and CD8+ blood T cells between baseline and week 6. After ivuxolimab, expanded clones were on average more numerous among CD8+ T cells than among CD4+ T cells.

Genomic DNA was extracted from sorted cells for sequencing of the TCRbeta CDR3 region. The immunoSEQ Assay was used to sequence the TCRbeta CDR3 regions. TCRdb carries this immuneACCESS record with in-frame sequences only. Its versions omit some clonotypes, under half of them owing to an unresolved V gene in the studies checked, with the rest unexplained. The sample includes tens of thousands of clones, with approximately 80% observed a single time. Clones ranked in the top ten supply roughly an eighth of the sample. This sequence originates from an adult with an advanced solid tumor such as melanoma, head and neck, liver or kidney cancer. Sequenced here: CD4+ or CD8+ T cells sorted from blood, sampled in a trial of the OX40 agonist ivuxolimab.

For the CDR3, the sequence is CASSLAPAGGNTIYF. The DNA is TGTGCCAGCAGCTTGGCCCCGGCCGGTGGGAACACCATATATTTT. The chain joins TRBV7-2 to TRBJ1-3; the D segment cannot be called with confidence. Trimming removed 3 bases from V and 7 bases from J, leaving 16 bases between the germline ends. The CDR3 goes from the cysteine to the phenylalanine over 15 residues. Of the read, only the CDR3 DNA is kept; its 45 bases are in frame from base 1. The germline V gene specifies SGHTA as CDR1 and FQGNSA as CDR2.